This entry concerns a single T cell receptor (beta chain). As handled by the study authors: Using reference gene primer amplification, nucleated cell counts were estimated. Assay: immunoSEQ multiplex PCR; the TCRdb copy retains only in-frame clones and omits some. V and J calls and clone size come straight from that table; D and trimming were deduced from the DNA. The table has about 270,000 clones, approximately 87% seen once. The data were obtained in a study of blood T cell repertoires in COVID-19. Study summary: The origin of the acute and convalescent COVID-19 samples was the United States, Italy and Spain. T cells, B-cell-depleted T cells, or PBMCs supplied cDNA or gDNA.

Trimming left V 3 bases short and J 12 bases short, with 12 bases between. This CDR3 has 13 residues. CDR1 is KGHSH and CDR2 is LQKENI in the germline V gene. V gene TRBV18 combines with J gene TRBJ1-6; D is ambiguous. The specimen was peripheral blood. This receptor was taken from a human donor in a cohort sampled during active COVID-19. This chain's CDR3 is CASSPGGRGPLHF. The CDR3 region has the DNA TGTGCCAGCTCACCCGGAGGGCGGGGACCCCTCCACTTT.